Below, one T cell receptor beta chain is given with its context. The table came from immunoSEQ multiplex PCR; TCRdb's copy has only in-frame clones and leaves some out. The sample records some 180,000 clones, around four fifths being singletons. Seattle cases were enrolled at active infection and followed longitudinally. V lost 5 bases, J lost 3 bases, and 0 bases stayed unmatched. The CDR3 loop spans 13 amino acids. The data are from a study of blood T cell repertoires in COVID-19. Looking at the study overall: Sites across the United States, Italy and Spain contributed samples from acute and convalescent COVID-19. PBMCs, B-cell-depleted T cells, or T cells provided the cDNA or gDNA that made up the material.

The material sequenced was peripheral blood. The sequence was collected from a woman at least 80 years old with COVID-19, enrolled during active disease. The genes are TRBV12-3 or TRBV12-4 and TRBJ2-7, with 11 bases fitting TRBD2. The CDR3 nucleotides read TGTGCCAGCAGTGGGACTAGCGGCTACGAGCAGTACTTC. It translates to CASSGTSGYEQYF.